This is a list of T cell receptor beta chains from one sample in a study of blood T cells in healthy people across ages. TCRdb reprocessed the 5' RACE reads with MiXCR, giving one entry per CDR3 protein. The top ten clones hold 7.9% of a sample with over a million distinct CDR3 sequences, approximately 38% of them seen once. The specimen was blood. The origin of the receptors is a woman aged 18-35 years in good health. Each CDR3 is given with its conserved first and last residue. A D gene is named only where the DNA matches it firmly. Clone size is shown for a subset of rows, as once, few, many or a class of expanded clone.

J gene	V gene	D gene	clone size	CDR3 protein	CDR3 DNA
TRBJ2-5	TRBV12-3/TRBV12-4	TRBD2	NA	CASRYSGGLYNEQYF	TGTGCCAGCAGGTATAGCGGGGGCCTTTACAATGAGCAGTACTTC
TRBJ1-4	TRBV2	NA	once	CASSEDSRSNEKLFF	TGTGCCAGCAGTGAAGACTCCCGAAGCAATGAAAAACTGTTTTTT
TRBJ2-1	TRBV10-3	TRBD2	NA	CAIRGSSGGENEQFF	TGTGCCATCCGGGGGAGTAGCGGGGGGGAGAATGAGCAGTTCTTC
TRBJ2-3	TRBV3-1	NA	NA	CAGSQELGSSTDTQYF	TGTGCCGGCAGCCAAGAGCTAGGATCCAGCACAGATACGCAGTATTTT
TRBJ2-1	TRBV11-2	TRBD1	NA	CASSLEQGPIRDEQFF	TGTGCCAGCAGCTTAGAACAGGGGCCCATTCGAGATGAGCAGTTCTTC
TRBJ2-2	TRBV9	NA	few	CASRTTGASTGELFF	TGTGCCAGCAGAACTACGGGGGCCTCCACCGGGGAGCTGTTTTTT
TRBJ2-7	TRBV28	NA	NA	CASSLNSWTAYEQYF	TGTGCCAGCAGTCTAAACTCTTGGACAGCCTACGAGCAGTACTTC
TRBJ2-7	TRBV6-6	TRBD2	NA	CAGSLRTSGLSYEQYF	TGTGCCGGCAGTCTTCGGACTAGCGGCCTCTCCTACGAGCAGTACTTC
TRBJ2-7	TRBV20-1	NA	NA	CSAPTRSSYEQYF	TGCAGTGCTCCGACTAGGTCCTCCTACGAGCAGTACTTC
TRBJ1-5	TRBV27	NA	few	CASSPTWRGRGGNQPQHF	TGTGCCAGCAGTCCAACATGGCGGGGTAGGGGGGGCAATCAGCCCCAGCATTTT
TRBJ2-7	TRBV9	TRBD2	NA	CASSRTSGGLVSYEQYF	TGTGCCAGCAGTCGCACTAGCGGGGGATTGGTTTCCTACGAGCAGTACTTC
TRBJ2-5	TRBV28	NA	few	CASSSGPSREQYF	TGTGCCAGCAGTTCCGGACCCTCTCGGGAGCAGTACTTC
TRBJ2-7	TRBV2	TRBD1	few	CASSYGTGVHEQYF	TGTGCCAGCAGCTACGGGACAGGGGTCCACGAGCAGTACTTC
TRBJ2-1	TRBV19	NA	few	CASNFGNFDEQFF	TGTGCCAGTAACTTCGGGAACTTCGATGAGCAGTTCTTC
TRBJ2-3	TRBV10-3	NA	few	CAIGEAEHTDTQYF	TGTGCCATCGGTGAGGCGGAGCACACAGATACGCAGTATTTT
TRBJ2-1	TRBV11-2	NA	NA	CASSLAGGLYSEQFF	TGTGCCAGCAGCTTAGCTGGAGGCCTATATTCTGAGCAGTTCTTC
TRBJ2-1	TRBV20-1	NA	few	CSARPRGSYNEQFF	TGCAGTGCTAGACCCCGGGGGAGCTACAATGAGCAGTTCTTC
TRBJ1-5	TRBV29-1	NA	many	CSVGYGGNQPQHF	TGCAGCGTTGGTTACGGGGGCAATCAGCCCCAGCATTTT
TRBJ2-1	TRBV3-1	TRBD2	NA	CASSQGGGWNEQFF	TGTGCCAGCAGCCAAGGGGGAGGGTGGAATGAGCAGTTCTTC
TRBJ2-1	TRBV11-2	NA	few	CASSPRGSVSSYNEQFF	TGTGCCAGCAGCCCCCGGGGGAGCGTCAGCTCCTACAATGAGCAGTTCTTC
TRBJ2-3	TRBV20-1	NA	NA	CSASPPGDTQYF	TGCAGTGCTAGCCCCCCCGGAGATACGCAGTATTTT
TRBJ2-3	TRBV9	TRBD2	NA	CASSDSGAGDTQYF	TGTGCCAGCAGCGATAGCGGGGCAGGGGATACGCAGTATTTT